This TCR beta chain was retrieved from a study of cytomegalovirus exposure and HLA in healthy donors. A multiplex PCR was run with 60 Vbeta primers and 13 Jbeta primers. Method: immunoSEQ multiplex PCR; TCRdb's copy keeps in-frame clones and lacks some. The sample lists about 31,000 clones; around two thirds were seen once. The CDR3 spans 13 residues. With 5 bases removed from V and 8 bases from J, the gap between germline ends came to 14 bases. CDR1 and CDR2 (germline): MNHNS, SASEGT. The sequencing input was PBMCs. The chain employs TRBV6-1 and TRBJ2-3; TRBD2 might be the D (6 bases). The source of this sequence is a man aged 50-60 years in good health and CMV-seropositive. The CDR3 region is CASSLLLAPTQYF. In DNA form, the CDR3 reads TGTGCCAGCAGTCTATTACTAGCCCCTACGCAGTATTTT.